This TCR beta chain was obtained from a study of blood T cell repertoires in COVID-19. Study context: Material from acute and convalescent COVID-19 was sourced from the United States, Italy and Spain. Sources were T cells, B-cell-depleted T cells, or PBMCs; the material itself was cDNA or gDNA.

The germline V gene encodes CDR1 MNHEY and CDR2 SVGAGI. Trimming took 6 bases from V and 0 from J, leaving 8 bases between them. The CDR3 extends over 13 amino acids. Original methodology: Counts of nucleated cells, estimated from reference gene primer amplification, were obtained. Only in-frame clones appear in the TCRdb table, and some are missing; sequencing was by immunoSEQ multiplex PCR. V, J and clone size derive from that table, while D and trimming were established from the DNA sequence. Of tens of thousands of clones listed, about 80% are singletons. The genes are TRBV6-5 and TRBJ2-5; D gene uncertain. Sequencing used peripheral blood. The receptor was derived from a human donor in a cohort sampled during active COVID-19. Here the CDR3 reads CASSPPDQETQYF. DNA of the CDR3: TGTGCCAGCAGCCCCCCGGACCAAGAGACCCAGTACTTC.